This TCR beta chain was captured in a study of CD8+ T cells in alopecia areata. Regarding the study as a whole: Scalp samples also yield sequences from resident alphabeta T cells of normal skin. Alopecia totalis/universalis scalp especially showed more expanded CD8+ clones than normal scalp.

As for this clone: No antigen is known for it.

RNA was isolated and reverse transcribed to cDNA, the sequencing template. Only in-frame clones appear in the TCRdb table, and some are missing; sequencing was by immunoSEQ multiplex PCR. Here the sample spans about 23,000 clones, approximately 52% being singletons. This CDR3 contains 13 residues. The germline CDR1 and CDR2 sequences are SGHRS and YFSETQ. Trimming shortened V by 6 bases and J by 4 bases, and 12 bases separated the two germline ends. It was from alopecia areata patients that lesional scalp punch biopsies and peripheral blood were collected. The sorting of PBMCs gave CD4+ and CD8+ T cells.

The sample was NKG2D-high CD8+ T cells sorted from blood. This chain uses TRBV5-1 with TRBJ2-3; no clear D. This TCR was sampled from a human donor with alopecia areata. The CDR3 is CASTNFRADTQYF. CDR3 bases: TGCGCCAGCACCAACTTCCGCGCAGATACGCAGTATTTT. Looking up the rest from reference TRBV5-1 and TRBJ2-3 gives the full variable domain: KAGVTQTPRYLIKTRGQQVTLSCSPISGHRSVSWYQQTPGQGLQFLFEYFSETQRNKGNFPGRFSGRQFSNSRSEMNVSTLELGDSALYLCASTNFRADTQYFGPGTRLTVL.